The 21 T cell receptor beta chains below all came from one sample that was sequenced in a study of blood T cells in healthy people across ages. Using a J-beta primer mix together with a sample-barcoded 5' primer, a second PCR was run for roughly 6 to 11 cycles. TCRdb reanalysed the 5' RACE reads using MiXCR and keeps one entry per CDR3 protein. The sample lists more than 800,000 distinct CDR3 sequences, under 30% seen once, with approximately 15% in the top ten. The sample taken for sequencing was blood. Source of these receptors: a woman aged 80 or over in good health.

Details on this clonotype: A much larger clone differs from this one at a single base, so this may be a read error. This chain joins TRBV10-2 and TRBJ1-6; D is possibly TRBD1 (5 bases). Germline CDR1 is WSHSY and CDR2 is SAAADI. The CDR3 extends over 13 amino acids. V dropped 3 bases and J dropped 10 bases, with 10 bases sitting between them. For the CDR3, the DNA is TGCGCCAGCAGTGAAGGGGCCGGCTCACCCCTCCACTTT. The encoded protein is CASSEGAGSPLHF.

The chain links TRBV3-1 to TRBJ1-4, with D tentatively TRBD1 (5 bases). This CDR3 has 15 residues. The ends were cut back, 4 bases at V and 8 bases at J, with 17 bases in the middle. Germline lookup yields CDR1 LGHDT and CDR2 YNNKEL (reference sequence). CDR3 coding DNA: TGTGCCAGCAGCCGGAACCAGGGACCCTTAGAAAAACTGTTTTTT. Protein: CASSRNQGPLEKLFF.

On this clonotype itself: Just one base apart from a much larger clone, this may be a read error. This chain links TRBV27 with TRBJ2-1; 8 bases match TRBD2. Per the germline V gene, CDR1 is MNHEY and CDR2 is SMNVEV (reference sequence). The V and J ends lost 4 bases and 13 bases, in that order; junction bases with no gene match: 15. The CDR3 length is 15 residues. Here the CDR3 DNA reads TGTGCCAGCAGTTCGAGCGGGGGTTACGTCCAGACCCAGTTCTTC. Protein sequence: CASSSSGGYVQTQFF.

This clonotype was recorded many times. The genes are TRBV5-1 and TRBJ2-7, with 9 positions matching TRBD1. Germline CDR1 is SGHRS and CDR2 is YFSETQ. J lost 5 bases, V lost 5 bases, and 2 bases had no gene match. This CDR3 is 12 amino acids long. CDR3 loop: CASRRTGDEQYF. The CDR3, as DNA: TGCGCCAGCAGACGGACAGGGGACGAGCAGTACTTC.

About this clonotype: Given a much more abundant clone one base away, this may be a read error. CDR3 DNA: TGTGCCAGCACCCCGGGACAGCCCTACGAGCAGTACTTC. Its translation: CASTPGQPYEQYF. This rearrangement joins TRBV6-4 to TRBJ2-7, with 7 bases matching TRBD1. This CDR3 is built from 13 residues. Trimming removed 7 bases from V and 2 bases from J; junction bases left unmatched: 5. Germline V gene data show CDR1 as MRHNA and CDR2 as SNTAGT.

At least ten counts were recorded for this clonotype. The V call is TRBV10-3, the J call TRBJ2-3, with a possible D match to TRBD2 (7 bases). CDR1 is ENHRY, CDR2 SYGVKD, per germline. This CDR3 comprises 15 residues. The ends were cut back, 6 bases at V and 6 bases at J, with 19 bases in the middle. The CDR3 region is CAISQVGGAGDTQYF. The CDR3 DNA sequence: TGTGCCATCAGCCAAGTGGGGGGGGCAGGGGATACGCAGTATTTT.

This clonotype occurred many times. V usage is TRBV27 and J usage is TRBJ1-2; D is perhaps TRBD1 (6 bases). CDR3 length equals 19 residues. Germline lookup yields CDR1 MNHEY and CDR2 SMNVEV (reference sequence). V shed 9 bases and J shed 0 bases, with 29 bases lying between them. The CDR3 coding sequence is TGTGCCAGACCGTCGGGGGCTTCCAAACCGATACCCGCTAACTATGGCTACACCTTC. Protein sequence: CARPSGASKPIPANYGYTF.

This clonotype was observed many times. The chain combines TRBV4-3 with TRBJ2-7; the D is unclear. Looked up from germline, CDR1 is LGHNA and CDR2 is YSLEER. Trimming removed 2 bases at V and 4 bases at J, with 9 bases between. The CDR3 runs 13 residues. CDR3 DNA sequence: TGCGCCAGCAGCCAAATTATCGCTTACGAGCAGTACTTC. This sequence encodes CASSQIIAYEQYF.

Here the CDR3 reads CASSSGSQETQFF. In nucleotides, the CDR3 is TGTGCCAGCAGTTCGGGTTCCCAAGAGACCCAGTTCTTC. The chain couples TRBV27 to TRBJ2-1; unclear D gene. Germline-derived CDR1 and CDR2 are MNHEY and SMNVEV (reference sequence). The CDR3 is 13 residues long. V was shortened by 4 bases and J by 13 bases, with 17 bases between the two germline ends.

The chain joins TRBV29-1 to TRBJ2-7; a weak D match, TRBD2 (6 bases). This CDR3 has 12 residues. Germline-derived CDR1 and CDR2 are SQVTM and ANQGSEA. V shed 5 bases and J shed 2 bases, with 10 bases lying between them. The CDR3 here is CSVSGLTYEQYF. In DNA form, the CDR3 reads TGCAGCGTTTCGGGACTTACCTACGAGCAGTACTTC.

The rearrangement uses TRBV20-1 and TRBJ1-5, with D perhaps TRBD1 (5 bases). CDR1 DFQATT and CDR2 SNEGSKA come from the germline V gene (reference sequence). The V gene lost 4 bases and the J gene lost 7 bases, with 11 bases spanning the gap. This CDR3 region has 12 residues. CDR3 sequence: CSAKAGWQPQHF. The CDR3 region has the DNA TGCAGTGCTAAGGCAGGGTGGCAGCCCCAGCATTTT.

The gene calls are TRBV11-3 and TRBJ2-3, with D perhaps TRBD2 (7 bases). Trimming shortened V by 5 bases and J by 5 bases, and 20 bases separated the two germline ends. The germline gives CDR1 SGHNT, CDR2 YENEEA. The CDR3 has 16 amino acids. This chain's CDR3 is CASSPTAGAQGDTQYF. CDR3 sequence (DNA): TGTGCCAGCAGCCCGACCGCGGGGGCCCAAGGAGATACGCAGTATTTT.

This clonotype was recorded a few times. The V call is TRBV30, the J call TRBJ2-3, with no clear D. The germline CDR1 and CDR2 sequences are GTSNPN and SVGIG (reference sequence). The CDR3 loop spans 12 amino acids. Trimming removed 6 bases from V and 0 bases from J, with 7 bases in between. The CDR3 sequence: CACRKSTDTQYF. The CDR3, as DNA: TGTGCCTGCCGCAAGAGCACAGATACGCAGTATTTT.

In the case of this clonotype: Likely a read error: the CDR3 ends without its conserved phenylalanine or tryptophan. V usage is TRBV12-3 or TRBV12-4 and J usage is TRBJ2-1; 16 bases align to TRBD2. This CDR3 has 15 amino acids. V was pared by 4 bases and J by 8 bases, with 2 bases of the junction left unmatched. The CDR3 spells CASSSGLAGGDEQFL. As DNA, the CDR3 is TGTGCCAGCAGTTCGGGACTAGCGGGGGGGGATGAGCAGTTCCTC.

The sample holds a few counts of this clonotype. The chain is built from TRBV27 and TRBJ2-3; TRBD1 is a possible D gene (5 bases). The CDR3 has 12 amino acids. From germline, CDR1 is MNHEY and CDR2 SMNVEV (reference sequence). Trimming cost V 3 bases and J 6 bases, with 7 bases left between them. CDR3 bases: TGTGCCAGCAGTTTTAAGGGGGATACGCAGTATTTT. It encodes CASSFKGDTQYF.

This clonotype was counted many times. The chain is built from TRBV5-1 and TRBJ2-1; TRBD2 aligns across 10 bases. V dropped 5 bases and J dropped 6; count of bases not matched to a gene: 8. This CDR3 is 15 amino acids long. The germline gives CDR1 SGHRS, CDR2 YFSETQ. As DNA, the CDR3 is TGCGCCAGCAGAACCGGGACTAGCGAGATCAATGAGCAGTTCTTC. Encoded protein: CASRTGTSEINEQFF.

A note on this clonotype: A much larger clone differs from this one at a single base, so this may be a read error. The chain combines TRBV7-9 with TRBJ2-4; D might be TRBD1 (5 bases). CDR3 size: 14 residues. Germline V gene sequence: CDR1 SEHNR, CDR2 FQNEAQ (reference sequence). The V end was cut by 2 bases, the J end by 13 bases, with 18 bases between. The CDR3 DNA follows: TGTGCCAGCAGCTTAACCACTGGGGCCTACGGGCAGTACTTC. Protein sequence: CASSLTTGAYGQYF.

This clonotype has ten or more counts. J is TRBJ2-1 and V is TRBV10-2, with D possibly being TRBD2 (6 bases). CDR1 is WSHSY, CDR2 SAAADI, per germline. V was shortened by 5 bases and J by 0 bases, with 23 bases between the two germline ends. The CDR3 loop spans 19 amino acids. The CDR3 loop is CASSQTPGGMPSSYNEQFF. The CDR3 DNA follows: TGCGCCAGCAGTCAAACCCCTGGGGGGATGCCTAGCTCCTACAATGAGCAGTTCTTC.

In the case of this clonotype: A single base separates this from a much larger clone, so it may be a read error. In DNA form, the CDR3 reads TGCAGTGCTAGAGTCGCCACCGGGGAGCAGTACTTC. This gives the protein CSARVATGEQYF. The genes are TRBV20-1 and TRBJ2-5, with a possible D match to TRBD2 (5 bases). The CDR3 spans 12 residues. Deletions cut 1 base from V and 11 bases from J, with 14 bases between. CDR1 is DFQATT and CDR2 is SNEGSKA in the germline V gene (reference sequence).

With respect to this clonotype: An end of the junction differs from the germline gene, which may be a read error. This rearrangement joins TRBV10-3 to TRBJ2-7, with 8 nucleotides matching TRBD2. The CDR3 has 16 amino acids. Germline assignment: CDR1 ENHRY and CDR2 SYGVKD. This CDR3 reads CAISERGARGGYGQNF. The DNA for the CDR3 is TGTGCCATCAGTGAAAGGGGTGCTCGCGGGGGGTACGGGCAGAACTTC.

The rearrangement links TRBV7-9 to TRBJ2-2, with unresolved D. The V end was cut by 0 bases, the J end by 4 bases, with 12 bases between. The CDR3 extends over 16 amino acids. The germline V gene encodes CDR1 SEHNR and CDR2 FQNEAQ (reference sequence). Here the CDR3 reads CASSLAGNRGTGELFF. CDR3 sequence (DNA): TGTGCCAGCAGCTTAGCAGGGAATCGAGGCACCGGGGAGCTGTTTTTT.